Each of the 10 T cell receptor beta chains below was sequenced from the same sample in a study of molecular identifiers for immune sequencing clone quantification. Using its own MiXCR run on the PCR reads, TCRdb lists one record per CDR3 protein. Among some 590,000 distinct CDR3 sequences, around 25% were seen once, and the ten largest hold 0.7% to 0.95%. The sequenced material came from naive CD8+ T cells from blood, with Jurkat cell RNA spiked in. Subset of the sample: FACS-sorted CD8+CD4-CCR7+CD45RA+ naive T cells. The receptors derive from a human donor in good health. Some libraries in this study had Jurkat cell RNA spiked in.

This clonotype turned up a few times. The J gene is TRBJ2-7, the V gene TRBV10-1; tentative D call: TRBD2 (5 bases). Germline loops: CDR1 WNHNN, CDR2 SYGVQD (reference sequence). V lost 8 bases and J lost 2, with 10 bases in between. The CDR3 runs to 12 residues. CDR3 sequence (DNA): TGCGCCAGCGGGGAGACCACCTACGAGCAGTACTTC. This codes for CASGETTYEQYF.

This clonotype was recorded a few times. The V call is TRBV20-1, the J call TRBJ2-1; D call uncertain. V gave up 3 bases and J gave up 7 bases, with 13 bases separating them. CDR3 length: 13 residues. Per germline, CDR1 DFQATT and CDR2 SNEGSKA (reference sequence). The DNA of the CDR3 is TGCAGTGCTAGGCCCACGTTTGATAATGAGCAGTTCTTC. Translated: CSARPTFDNEQFF.

In regard to this clonotype: This clone may be a read error of a much larger clone one base away. The chain carries TRBV5-1 and TRBJ1-1; the D gene is possibly TRBD1 (6 bases). V lost 4 bases to trimming and J lost 7 bases, with 17 bases between them. Germline V gene lookup returns CDR1 SGHRS and CDR2 YFSETQ. This CDR3 comprises 14 residues. CDR3 loop: CASSQGTLDIEAFF. CDR3 DNA: TGCGCCAGCAGCCAAGGGACACTCGACATTGAAGCTTTCTTT.

A few counts support this clonotype. The gene calls are TRBV24-1 and TRBJ2-1, with TRBD2 matching 13 bases. Germline V gene lookup returns CDR1 KGHDR and CDR2 SFDVKD. The CDR3 spans 16 residues. J lost 8 bases, V lost 5 bases, and 8 bases had no gene match. CDR3 loop: CATSAILAGGLDEQFF. CDR3 coding DNA: TGTGCCACCAGTGCCATACTAGCGGGAGGGTTGGATGAGCAGTTCTTC.

This sequence joins TRBV7-3 and TRBJ2-7, with TRBD2 as a possible D gene (6 bases). This CDR3 has 13 amino acids. The V gene's germline CDR1 is SGHTA and CDR2 FQGTGA. V was pared by 5 bases and J by 7 bases, with 15 bases between. CDR3 loop: CASSVGGFVEQYF. As DNA, the CDR3 is TGTGCCAGCAGCGTGGGAGGCTTCGTGGAGCAGTACTTC. The full variable domain, with the rest looked up from reference TRBV7-3 and TRBJ2-7, is GAGVSQTPSNKVTEKGKYVELRCDPISGHTALYWYRQSLGQGPEFLIYFQGTGAADDSGLPNDRFFAVRPEGSVSTLKIQRTERGDSAVYLCASSVGGFVEQYFGPGTRLTVT.

This sequence joins TRBV12-3 or TRBV12-4 and TRBJ2-3; 8 bases are a match to TRBD1. V trimming: 3 bases; J trimming: 6 bases; junction bases outside the gene matches: 2. The CDR3 spans 13 residues. In DNA, the CDR3 is TGTGCCAGCAGTTTCAGGGGGCGGGATACGCAGTATTTT. Protein: CASSFRGRDTQYF.

This clonotype was counted ten times or more. J is TRBJ1-1 and V is TRBV4-3, with 10 bases identical to TRBD1. Germline lookup yields CDR1 LGHNA and CDR2 YSLEER. The CDR3 contains 15 residues. V trimming: 4 bases; J trimming: 1 base; junction bases outside the gene matches: 3. The CDR3 DNA reads as TGCGCCAGCAGCCCGGGGACAGGGGCGAACACTGAAGCTTTCTTT. As protein: CASSPGTGANTEAFF.

This chain uses TRBV7-3 with TRBJ2-2; TRBD1 might be the D (6 bases). From germline, CDR1 is SGHTA and CDR2 FQGTGA. This CDR3 is 14 amino acids long. The V end was cut by 4 bases, the J end by 5 bases, with 11 bases between. In DNA form, the CDR3 reads TGTGCCAGCAGCTCAACAGGGAATACCGGGGAGCTGTTTTTT. Translation: CASSSTGNTGELFF.

This clonotype was counted between two and nine times. The chain combines TRBV6-5 with TRBJ2-1; 8 nucleotides align to TRBD2. The germline V gene has CDR1 MNHEY and CDR2 SVGAGI. Trimming cost V 6 bases and J 5 bases; bases outside gene matches: 18. CDR3 size: 18 residues. The CDR3 protein is CASSPTFPGRAPDNEQFF. In DNA, the CDR3 is TGTGCCAGCAGCCCTACCTTTCCCGGGAGGGCCCCCGACAATGAGCAGTTCTTC.

The V and J genes are TRBV6-2 or TRBV6-3 and TRBJ2-7; weak D call: TRBD2 (5 bases). The length of the CDR3 is 13 residues. CDR1 and CDR2 (germline): MNHEY, SVGEGT. Trimming removed 4 bases at V and 5 bases at J, with 12 bases between. CDR3 loop: CASSLRVVNEQYF. The CDR3 DNA reads TGTGCCAGCAGTTTGAGGGTAGTGAACGAGCAGTACTTC.